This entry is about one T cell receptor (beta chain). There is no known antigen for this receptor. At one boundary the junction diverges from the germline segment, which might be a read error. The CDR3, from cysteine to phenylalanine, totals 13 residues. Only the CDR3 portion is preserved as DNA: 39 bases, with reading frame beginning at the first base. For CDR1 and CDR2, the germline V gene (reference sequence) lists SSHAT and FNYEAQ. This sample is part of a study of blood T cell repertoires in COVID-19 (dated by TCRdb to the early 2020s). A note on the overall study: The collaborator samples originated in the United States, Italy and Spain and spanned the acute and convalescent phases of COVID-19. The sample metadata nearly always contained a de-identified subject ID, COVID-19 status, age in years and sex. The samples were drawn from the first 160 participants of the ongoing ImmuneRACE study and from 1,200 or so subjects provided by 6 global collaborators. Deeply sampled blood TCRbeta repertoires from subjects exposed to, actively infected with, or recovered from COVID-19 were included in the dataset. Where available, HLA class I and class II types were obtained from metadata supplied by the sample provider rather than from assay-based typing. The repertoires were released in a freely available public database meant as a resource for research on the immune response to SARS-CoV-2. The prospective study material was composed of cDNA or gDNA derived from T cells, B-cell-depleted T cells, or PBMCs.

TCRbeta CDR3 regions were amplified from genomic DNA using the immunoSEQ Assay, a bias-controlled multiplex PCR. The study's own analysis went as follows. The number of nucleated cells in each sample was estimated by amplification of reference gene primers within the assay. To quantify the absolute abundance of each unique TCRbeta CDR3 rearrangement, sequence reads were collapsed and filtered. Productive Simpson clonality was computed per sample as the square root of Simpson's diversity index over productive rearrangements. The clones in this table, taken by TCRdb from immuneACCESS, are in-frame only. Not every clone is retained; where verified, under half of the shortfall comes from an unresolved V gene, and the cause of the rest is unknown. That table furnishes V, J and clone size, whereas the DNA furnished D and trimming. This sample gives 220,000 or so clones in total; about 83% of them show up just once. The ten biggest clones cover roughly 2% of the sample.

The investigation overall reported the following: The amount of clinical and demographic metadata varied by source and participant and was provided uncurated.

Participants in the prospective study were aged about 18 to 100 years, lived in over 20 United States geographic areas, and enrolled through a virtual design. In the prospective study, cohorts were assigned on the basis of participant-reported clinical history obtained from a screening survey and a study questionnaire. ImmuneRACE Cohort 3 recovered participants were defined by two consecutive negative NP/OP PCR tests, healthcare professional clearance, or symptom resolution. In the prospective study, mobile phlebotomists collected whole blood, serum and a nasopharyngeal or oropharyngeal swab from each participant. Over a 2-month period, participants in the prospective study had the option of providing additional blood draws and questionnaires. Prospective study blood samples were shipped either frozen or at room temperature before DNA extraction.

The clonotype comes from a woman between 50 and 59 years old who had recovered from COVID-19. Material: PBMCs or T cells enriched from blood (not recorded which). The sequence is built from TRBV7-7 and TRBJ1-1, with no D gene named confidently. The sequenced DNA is TGTGCTAGCAGCTCCACCTTGAGTACTGAAGCTTTCTTT. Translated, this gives CASSSTLSTEAFF.